This TCR beta chain was recovered during a study of blood T cell repertoires in COVID-19. The participants were between about 18 and 90 years old and came from under 25 US areas. Cohort assignment relied on participant-reported clinical history. Recovered status in Cohort 3 required two negative PCRs, clearance, or symptom resolution. In the study's own analysis: Amplification from reference gene primers served as the basis for estimated nucleated cell counts. Assay: immunoSEQ multiplex PCR; the TCRdb copy retains only in-frame clones and omits some. V and J calls plus clone size are reproduced from that table; the DNA served to infer D and trimming. Of 300,000 to 450,000 clones listed, 88% are singletons. This TCR derives from a woman aged 18-29 years who had recovered from COVID-19. The sequenced sample consisted of PBMCs or T cells enriched from blood (not recorded which).

CDR3 amino acids: CAWTRQGSEQYF. Written as DNA, the CDR3 is TGTGCCTGGACACGACAGGGTAGCGAGCAGTACTTC. The chain is built from TRBV30 and TRBJ2-7; 7 bases line up with TRBD1. The length of the CDR3 is 12 residues. The J segment lost 6 bases and the V segment lost 4 bases, leaving 6 bases of the junction unmatched. Germline V gene data show CDR1 as GTSNPN and CDR2 as SVGIG (reference sequence).